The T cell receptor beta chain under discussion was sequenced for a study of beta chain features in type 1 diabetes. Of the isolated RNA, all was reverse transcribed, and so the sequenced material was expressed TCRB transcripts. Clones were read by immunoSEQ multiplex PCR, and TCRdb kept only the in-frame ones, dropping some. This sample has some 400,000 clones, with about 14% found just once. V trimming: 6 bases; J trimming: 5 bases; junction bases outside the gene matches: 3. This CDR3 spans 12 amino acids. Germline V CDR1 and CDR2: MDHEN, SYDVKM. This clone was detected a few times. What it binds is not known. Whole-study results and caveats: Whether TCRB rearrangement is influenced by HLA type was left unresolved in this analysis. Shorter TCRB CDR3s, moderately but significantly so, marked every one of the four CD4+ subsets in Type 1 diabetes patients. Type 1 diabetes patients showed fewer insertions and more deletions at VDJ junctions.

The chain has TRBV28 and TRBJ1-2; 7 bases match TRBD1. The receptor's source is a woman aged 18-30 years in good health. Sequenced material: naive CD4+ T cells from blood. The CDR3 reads CASRTGSYGYTF. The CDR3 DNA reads TGTGCCAGCAGGACAGGGTCGTATGGCTACACCTTC.